In its sample, the clone carrying this T cell receptor beta chain was seen many times. Its antigen is not identified. This specimen belongs to a study of T cells in Graves' hyperthyroidism and ophthalmopathy. Study summary: Sampling of peripheral blood happened at initial diagnosis, prior to any treatment.

Those patients with uncontrolled infection, other autoimmune disease, pregnancy or lactation were excluded. The study's findings and limits: Among clonotypes expanded in thyroid above 0.001, most were also found in blood.

V lost 11 bases to trimming and J lost 6 bases; unmatched junction nucleotides: 18. Germline CDR1 ENHRY, CDR2 SYGVKD. The CDR3 runs 15 residues. The CDR3 regions of TCR beta were amplified from RNA transcripts. The primer set for the first-round RT-PCR of the TCR CDR3 was HTBI. MiXCR, run by TCRdb on the multiplex PCR reads, gives a single entry per CDR3 protein. Altogether a few hundred thousand distinct CDR3 sequences are present, less than 20% being singletons, with the ten largest covering roughly two fifths. The rearrangement uses TRBV10-3 and TRBJ2-7; TRBD2 aligns across 8 bases. This sequence was found in a man in his late teens or twenties with Graves' ophthalmopathy. The sample consisted of blood. CDR3 in DNA: TGTGCCTCACACCCCGGCGGGAGGACACCCATCGAGCAGTACTTC. Protein product: CASHPGGRTPIEQYF.